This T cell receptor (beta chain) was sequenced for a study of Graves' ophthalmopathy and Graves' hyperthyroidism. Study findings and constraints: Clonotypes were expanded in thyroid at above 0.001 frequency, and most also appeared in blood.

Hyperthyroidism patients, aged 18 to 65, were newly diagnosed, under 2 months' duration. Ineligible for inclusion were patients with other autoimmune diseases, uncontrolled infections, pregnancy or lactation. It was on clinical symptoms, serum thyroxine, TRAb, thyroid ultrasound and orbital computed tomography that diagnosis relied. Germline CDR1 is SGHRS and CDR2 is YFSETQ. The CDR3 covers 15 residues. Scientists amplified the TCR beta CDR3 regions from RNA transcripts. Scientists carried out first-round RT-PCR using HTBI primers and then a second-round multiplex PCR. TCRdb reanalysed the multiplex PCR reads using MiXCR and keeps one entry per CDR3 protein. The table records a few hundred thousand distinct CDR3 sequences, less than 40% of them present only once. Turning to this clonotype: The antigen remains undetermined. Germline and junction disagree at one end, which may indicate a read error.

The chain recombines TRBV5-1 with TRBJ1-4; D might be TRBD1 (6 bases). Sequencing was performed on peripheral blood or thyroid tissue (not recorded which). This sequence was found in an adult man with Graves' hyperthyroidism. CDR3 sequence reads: CARSHRGGTNEKLFF. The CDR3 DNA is TGCGCCCGCAGCCACCGAGGGGGAACAAATGAAAAACTGTTTTTT.